This T cell receptor beta chain was found in a study of T cells in Graves' hyperthyroidism and ophthalmopathy. Amplification of TCR beta CDR3 regions was performed using RNA transcripts as template. In the first-round RT-PCR of the TCR CDR3, the HTBI primer set was used. MiXCR, run by TCRdb on the multiplex PCR reads, gives a single entry per CDR3 protein. The profile shows roughly 500,000 distinct CDR3 sequences, about 15% of them singletons. Trimming removed 4 bases from V and 6 bases from J; junction bases left unmatched: 14. Germline V gives CDR1 SQVTM, CDR2 ANQGSEA. This CDR3 has 16 residues. Patients with uncontrolled infections, other autoimmune diseases, pregnancy or lactation were excluded. General study points: Blood also showed most of the thyroid clonotypes that were expanded above 0.001.

Points on this clonotype: Its antigen is undetermined.

This clonotype was obtained from a woman in her twenties or thirties with Graves' ophthalmopathy. The chain has TRBV29-1 and TRBJ2-1, with TRBD2 matching over 8 bases. Material for sequencing was blood. CDR3 residues: CSVAPPTGGPGNEQFF. In DNA, the CDR3 is TGCAGCGTTGCCCCCCCTACGGGAGGGCCCGGCAATGAGCAGTTCTTC.